The source of this T cell receptor (beta chain) is a study of T cells in Graves' hyperthyroidism and ophthalmopathy. The study's findings and limits: Ophthalmopathy got predicted by the model a median about six months before its onset.

The CDR3 sequence is 13 residues long. The V end lost 3 bases, the J end lost 0 bases, and 6 bases lay between the germline ends. In this sample, this clonotype turned up many times. Its target is unknown. RNA transcripts served as the template for amplifying TCR beta CDR3 regions. The TCR CDR3 was amplified in a first-round RT-PCR using the HTBI primer set. TCRdb passed the multiplex PCR reads through MiXCR, listing each CDR3 protein once. The table has 110,000 to 150,000 distinct CDR3 sequences, 22% seen once; the top ten hold more than 65%. Lactation, pregnancy, other autoimmune disease or uncontrolled infection excluded patients. Thyroid ultrasound, orbital computed tomography, clinical symptoms, and serum thyroxine and TRAb underpinned diagnoses. Blood was sampled at initial diagnosis of hyperthyroidism, prior to onset of any ophthalmopathy symptoms.

The gene calls are TRBV12-3 or TRBV12-4 and TRBJ2-7; D gene ambiguous. This clonotype originated in a woman between 45 and 60 years old with Graves' hyperthyroidism that later progressed to Graves' ophthalmopathy. The sequenced sample consisted of blood. The CDR3 sequence is CASSLGYSYEQYF. The DNA of the CDR3 is TGTGCCAGCAGTTTGGGCTACTCCTACGAGCAGTACTTC.